A selection of T cell receptor beta chains follows, all from one sample in a study of STAT3 mutations in large granular lymphocyte leukemia. TCRdb keeps only in-frame clones here, not all; method: immunoSEQ multiplex PCR. The data contain tens of thousands of clones, roughly 86% of them seen just once; the ten biggest clones take up about an eighth. The sequencing input was peripheral blood mononuclear cells. Every receptor here comes from a man between 60 and 70 years old with T-cell large granular lymphocyte leukemia. Some clones in this sample may be carry-over from other donors' samples. Each CDR3 is given with its conserved first and last residue. A D gene is named only where the DNA matches it firmly. A row's size may be missing; if present it is once, few, many or a size class.

V gene	D gene	clone size	J gene	CDR3 protein	CDR3 DNA
TRBV7-2	-	-	TRBJ2-7	CASSSGWEQYF	TGTGCCAGCAGCTCCGGATGGGAGCAGTACTTC
TRBV11-2	-	-	TRBJ1-1	CASSLRAAEGTEAFF	TGTGCCAGCAGCCTGCGGGCAGCGGAGGGGACTGAAGCTTTCTTT
TRBV5-1	TRBD2	-	TRBJ2-7	CASNLEETAGYEQYF	TGCGCCAGCAACTTGGAGGAGACAGCGGGATATGAGCAGTACTTC
TRBV30	TRBD1	few	TRBJ2-7	CAGRQGTYEQYF	TGTGCCGGGCGACAGGGAACCTACGAGCAGTACTTC
TRBV5-1	TRBD1	-	TRBJ1-6	CASSRDRAVYYNSPLHF	TGCGCCAGCAGCCGGGACAGGGCCGTCTACTATAATTCACCCCTCCACTTT
TRBV7-3	-	-	TRBJ1-6	CASSSGLINSPLHF	TGTGCCAGCAGCTCTGGACTGATTAATTCACCCCTCCACTTT
TRBV9	-	-	TRBJ2-5	CASSVGMAGETQYF	TGTGCCAGCAGCGTAGGAATGGCGGGAGAGACCCAGTACTTC
TRBV5-1	-	-	TRBJ2-7	CASSLVTRAYEQYF	TGCGCCAGCAGCCTAGTAACCCGGGCCTACGAGCAGTACTTC
TRBV27	-	-	TRBJ1-4	CASSLGKAGYEKLFF	TGTGCCAGCAGTTTAGGGAAGGCGGGGTATGAAAAACTGTTTTTT
TRBV6-5	-	-	TRBJ2-5	CASSYNRGQETQYF	TGTGCCAGCAGTTACAATAGGGGACAAGAGACCCAGTACTTC
TRBV30	-	-	TRBJ2-3	CAWSPGRDRDTQYF	TGTGCCTGGAGCCCGGGCAGGGATAGAGATACGCAGTATTTT
TRBV5-4	-	-	TRBJ2-3	CASSPTGPTDTQYF	TGTGCCAGCAGCCCTACCGGACCCACAGATACGCAGTATTTT
TRBV28	-	-	TRBJ2-7	CASNRAYEQYF	TGTGCCAGCAACCGAGCCTACGAGCAGTACTTC
TRBV5-1	TRBD2	-	TRBJ2-7	CASSWGGLADPTEQYF	TGCGCCAGCAGCTGGGGGGGACTAGCGGATCCAACGGAGCAGTACTTC
TRBV30	-	-	TRBJ1-3	CAWRITSGNTIYF	TGTGCCTGGAGAATTACTTCTGGAAACACCATATATTTT
TRBV28	-	-	TRBJ1-6	CASSSPSEANSPLHF	TGTGCCAGCAGCTCCCCGAGCGAGGCTAATTCACCCCTCCACTTT